This T cell receptor beta chain was profiled in a study of PD-1 blockade in classical Hodgkin lymphoma. The CDR3 extends over 15 amino acids. V shed 9 bases, J shed 8 bases, and the junction held 16 bases outside the gene matches. Germline V lookup: CDR1 LNHDA, CDR2 SQIVND (reference sequence). In the case of this clone: The target antigen is unknown.

Specified time point: newly diagnosed, previously untreated cHL patient sample. Libraries were prepared by immunoSEQ multiplex PCR; TCRdb keeps only in-frame clonotypes and omits some of them. The sample gives about 22,000 clones, approximately 94% of which show up once; roughly 5.1% is in the top ten. Study conclusions and caveats: Repertoires differed for reasons still undefined, possibly disease activity or prior therapy.

This chain joins TRBV19 and TRBJ2-1, with 7 bases matching TRBD2. The origin of this receptor is a human donor with classical Hodgkin lymphoma. Specimen: peripheral blood mononuclear cells (PBMCs). DNA of the CDR3: TGTGCCAGCAACTCCCCTCGGGACTATGAACATGAGCAGTTCTTC. This translates into CASNSPRDYEHEQFF.